Shown below are 25 T cell receptor beta chains from a single sample sequenced in a study of cytomegalovirus exposure and HLA in healthy donors. The PCR employed 60 Vbeta primers together with 13 Jbeta primers. Generated by immunoSEQ multiplex PCR, the TCRdb table keeps only in-frame clones and is missing some. The sample holds 80,000 to 100,000 clones; around 73% are singletons and the top ten take over 0.95%. The sequenced sample consisted of PBMCs. Every receptor here comes from a female donor in good health and CMV-seronegative.

The V gene is TRBV19, the J gene TRBJ1-1, with 10 positions matching TRBD1. Germline trimming cut 9 bases from V and 5 bases from J; bases unmatched to any gene: 9. The CDR3 spans 14 residues. Per the germline V gene, CDR1 is LNHDA and CDR2 is SQIVND (reference sequence). The CDR3 region has the DNA TGTGCCAGCGCCCGGGACAGGGGAGGAACTGAAGCTTTCTTT. Protein: CASARDRGGTEAFF.

V and J are TRBV6-5 and TRBJ2-4; no reliable D call. Germline V lookup: CDR1 MNHEY, CDR2 SVGAGI. The CDR3 has 16 amino acids. Trimming pared 4 bases from V and 0 bases from J, leaving 13 bases between. The CDR3, as DNA: TGTGCCAGCAGTTCCTACACGGGTGCAGCCAAAAACATTCAGTACTTC. It encodes CASSSYTGAAKNIQYF.

V gene TRBV2 combines with J gene TRBJ2-7; a weak D match, TRBD1 (6 bases). This CDR3 region has 14 residues. The germline V gene encodes CDR1 SNHLY and CDR2 FYNNEI. V was cut by 11 bases and J by 7 bases, with 24 bases left in between. CDR3 DNA: TGTGCCGGCCTCGCCCAGGGGAGCAAGAAGGAGCAGTACTTC. This gives the protein CAGLAQGSKKEQYF.

CDR3 sequence (DNA): TGTGCCAGCAGCTGGCGTAGCGGGAGCCTGACCTACGAGCAGTACTTC. This encodes CASSWRSGSLTYEQYF. The chain is built from TRBV5-6 and TRBJ2-7, with TRBD2 matching over 9 bases. The CDR3 length is 16 residues. V shed 3 bases and J 2 bases; nucleotides not matched to a gene: 9. CDR1 is SGHDT and CDR2 is YYEEEE in the germline V gene.

The chain joins TRBV28 to TRBJ1-4, with D hard to call. The CDR3 has 14 amino acids. The germline gives CDR1 MDHEN, CDR2 SYDVKM. V lost 7 bases and J 5 bases, leaving 14 bases between the germline ends. CDR3 region: CASTSWARNEKLFF. The CDR3 coding sequence is TGTGCCAGCACCTCATGGGCCCGAAATGAAAAACTGTTTTTT.

This chain connects TRBV5-1 to TRBJ1-1; 11 bases align to TRBD1. This CDR3 region has 15 residues. V shed 4 bases, J shed 2 bases, and the junction held 4 bases outside the gene matches. Germline V gene sequence: CDR1 SGHRS, CDR2 YFSETQ. DNA of the CDR3: TGCGCCAGCAGCGTCGGACAGGGGGCTAACACTGAAGCTTTCTTT. As protein: CASSVGQGANTEAFF.

The J gene is TRBJ2-4, the V gene TRBV6-6; 7 bases match TRBD2. Per the germline V gene, CDR1 is MNHNY and CDR2 is SVGAGI (reference sequence). This CDR3 is built from 15 residues. Losses at the gene ends were 2 bases for V and 5 bases for J; bases not matched to a gene: 6. CDR3 residues: CASSYGGLAENIQYF. CDR3 bases: TGTGCCAGCAGTTACGGAGGTCTAGCGGAAAACATTCAGTACTTC.

This clone was seen a handful of times. This chain joins TRBV2 and TRBJ1-2, with 12 bases fitting TRBD1. The J segment lost 4 bases and the V segment lost 5 bases, leaving 11 bases of the junction unmatched. The V gene's germline CDR1 is SNHLY and CDR2 FYNNEI. This CDR3 contains 17 residues. The CDR3 nucleotides are TGTGCCAGCAGTACGGGGACAGGGGGCCCAAACCTCTATGGCTACACCTTC. Protein sequence: CASSTGTGGPNLYGYTF.

V and J are TRBV27 and TRBJ2-3, with no clear D. With 5 bases removed from V and 2 bases from J, the gap between germline ends came to 11 bases. This CDR3 is 14 amino acids long. The germline CDR1 and CDR2 sequences are MNHEY and SMNVEV (reference sequence). The CDR3 bases are TGTGCCAGCAGTCTCGAGAACCCCACAGATACGCAGTATTTT. This sequence encodes CASSLENPTDTQYF.

This sequence joins TRBV19 and TRBJ1-1; weak D call: TRBD1 (5 bases). Germline V gene lookup returns CDR1 LNHDA and CDR2 SQIVND (reference sequence). Between the trimmed V and J ends, which lost 5 bases and 1 base, there was a span of 8 bases. This CDR3 spans 13 amino acids. For the CDR3, the DNA is TGTGCCAGTAGTTGGGGGGAGAACACTGAAGCTTTCTTT. Protein: CASSWGENTEAFF.

This clone occurred a few times. The genes are TRBV6-4 and TRBJ2-1; 9 bases line up with TRBD2. The germline V gene has CDR1 MRHNA and CDR2 SNTAGT. Trimming removed 8 bases from V and 6 bases from J; junction bases left unmatched: 8. The CDR3 is made up of 14 amino acids. This CDR3 reads CASGPAGGANEQFF. DNA for the CDR3: TGTGCCAGCGGCCCCGCGGGGGGGGCCAATGAGCAGTTCTTC.

Concerning this clone: Since the CDR3 does not end with the conserved phenylalanine or tryptophan, this likely comes from a read error. The chain carries TRBV29-1 and TRBJ1-1; 11 bases are a match to TRBD1. CDR1 and CDR2 from the germline V gene are SQVTM and ANQGSEA. CDR3 length equals 13 residues. V was clipped by 4 bases and J by 5 bases; unmatched bases: 3. The CDR3 sequence is CSVGGTGGTEAFL. The CDR3 DNA is TGCAGCGTTGGAGGGACAGGGGGGACTGAAGCTTTCTTG.

The chain joins TRBV10-3 to TRBJ2-1; TRBD1 matches at 7 bases. The germline V gene encodes CDR1 ENHRY and CDR2 SYGVKD. The CDR3 has 14 residues. The V and J ends lost 10 bases and 0 bases, in that order; junction bases with no gene match: 6. The CDR3 nucleotides are TGTGCCACCCTCCGGGACAGCTCCTACAATGAGCAGTTCTTC. It yields the protein CATLRDSSYNEQFF.

The chain has TRBV5-6 and TRBJ1-2; TRBD1 matches at 7 bases. The ends lost 4 bases at V and 6 bases at J; junction bases unmatched: 6. CDR3 length: 13 amino acids. Looked up from germline, CDR1 is SGHDT and CDR2 is YYEEEE. The CDR3 DNA reads TGTGCCAGCAGCCCCCCAGGGGGAAATGGCTACACCTTC. Translation: CASSPPGGNGYTF. Full variable domain (outside the CDR3, taken from reference TRBV5-6 and TRBJ1-2): DAGVTQSPTHLIKTRGQQVTLRCSPKSGHDTVSWYQQALGQGPQFIFQYYEEEERQRGNFPDRFSGHQFPNYSSELNVNALLLGDSALYLCASSPPGGNGYTFGSGTRLTVV.

The chain links TRBV7-2 to TRBJ1-2; D gene unclear. V lost 1 base and J 7 bases, leaving 10 bases between the germline ends. CDR1 and CDR2 (germline): SGHTA, FQGNSA. The CDR3 is 13 amino acids. As DNA, the CDR3 is TGTGCCAGCAGCTTAGGGGCAACAAGTGGCTACACCTTC. Its protein product is CASSLGATSGYTF.

J is TRBJ2-5 and V is TRBV13; D might be TRBD1 (6 bases). Germline CDR1 reads PRHDT; CDR2 reads FYEKMQ (reference sequence). V was trimmed by 2 bases and J by 4 bases, leaving 14 bases between them. The CDR3 totals 15 residues. CDR3 protein: CASSLSGGPIETQYF. The CDR3 DNA reads TGTGCCAGCAGCTTATCTGGGGGCCCGATAGAGACCCAGTACTTC.

This clone was seen more than once but under ten times. The genes are TRBV11-2 and TRBJ2-2; a possible D gene is TRBD1 (5 bases). V lost 3 bases, J lost 5 bases, and 13 bases lay in between. Germline CDR1 and CDR2: SGHAT and FQNNGV. This CDR3 spans 15 amino acids. The CDR3 loop reads CASSFGAGWTGELFF. CDR3 sequence (DNA): TGTGCCAGCAGCTTTGGGGCAGGGTGGACCGGGGAGCTGTTTTTT.

This clone has just a few counts. The J gene is TRBJ1-1, the V gene TRBV2, with 7 positions matching TRBD1. Germline CDR1 SNHLY, CDR2 FYNNEI. The CDR3 has 15 residues. V gave up 8 bases and J gave up 1 base; unmatched junction bases: 10. The CDR3 is CASGYGDRANTEAFF. The CDR3 nucleotides read TGTGCCAGCGGTTACGGTGACAGGGCGAACACTGAAGCTTTCTTT.

This sequence joins TRBV11-3 and TRBJ2-7; maybe TRBD2 (5 bases). V lost 5 bases and J 6 bases, leaving 11 bases between the germline ends. The CDR3 is made up of 12 amino acids. Germline V lookup: CDR1 SGHNT, CDR2 YENEEA. DNA for the CDR3: TGTGCCAGCAGCAGCGGTATCGGCGAGCAGTACTTC. Translating it yields CASSSGIGEQYF. Full variable domain (remainder filled in from reference TRBV11-3 and TRBJ2-7): EAGVVQSPRYKIIEKKQPVAFWCNPISGHNTLYWYLQNLGQGPELLIRYENEEAVDDSQLPKDRFSAERLKGVDSTLKIQPAELGDSAVYLCASSSGIGEQYFGPGTRLTVT.

The V call is TRBV27, the J call TRBJ2-1; D is possibly TRBD2 (6 bases). V lost 1 base and J lost 5, with 15 bases in between. This CDR3 has 16 residues. CDR1 and CDR2 from the germline V gene are MNHEY and SMNVEV (reference sequence). The CDR3 bases are TGTGCCAGCAGTTTATTCGGGGGATTAAGGAACAATGAGCAGTTCTTC. Residues: CASSLFGGLRNNEQFF.

This clone was observed a few times. The CDR3 DNA follows: TGTGCCAGCAGTCCGACTAGCGCGCCGCCCCAGTACTTC. As protein: CASSPTSAPPQYF. The V gene is TRBV7-2, the J gene TRBJ2-5; 8 bases are a match to TRBD2. Looked up from germline, CDR1 is SGHTA and CDR2 is FQGNSA. V shed 6 bases, J shed 9 bases, and the junction held 9 bases outside the gene matches. The CDR3 has 13 residues.

This clone was counted a few times. The chain is built from TRBV9 and TRBJ1-2; D may be TRBD1 (6 bases). CDR1 is SGDLS, CDR2 YYNGEE, per germline. The CDR3 has 14 amino acids. V shed 3 bases and J shed 8 bases, with 17 bases lying between them. CDR3 in amino acids: CASSATRDTEGYTF. Here the CDR3 DNA reads TGTGCCAGCAGCGCTACCCGGGACACGGAAGGCTACACCTTC. The full variable domain, in which reference TRBV9 and TRBJ1-2 provide the parts outside the CDR3, is DSGVTQTPKHLITATGQRVTLRCSPRSGDLSVYWYQQSLDQGLQFLIQYYNGEERAKGNILERFSAQQFPDLHSELNLSSLELGDSALYFCASSATRDTEGYTFGSGTRLTVV.

This chain joins TRBV18 and TRBJ2-1; TRBD1 is a possible D gene (6 bases). V lost 0 bases and J 5 bases, leaving 11 bases between the germline ends. The CDR3 spans 15 residues. CDR1 and CDR2 (germline): KGHSH, LQKENI. This CDR3 is CASSPPQGMDNEQFF. In DNA, the CDR3 is TGTGCCAGCTCACCACCACAGGGTATGGACAATGAGCAGTTCTTC. Combining the CDR3 with reference TRBV18 and TRBJ2-1 gives the whole variable domain NAGVMQNPRHLVRRRGQEARLRCSPMKGHSHVYWYRQLPEEGLKFMVYLQKENIIDESGMPKERFSAEFPKEGPSILRIQQVVRGDSAAYFCASSPPQGMDNEQFFGPGTRLTVL.

The CDR3 spells CASSLFAVNYGYTF. DNA for the CDR3: TGTGCCAGCAGCTTATTCGCAGTCAACTATGGCTACACCTTC. The V call is TRBV7-2, the J call TRBJ1-2; D uncertain. V lost 2 bases and J 2 bases, leaving 9 bases between the germline ends. The germline CDR1 and CDR2 sequences are SGHTA and FQGNSA. CDR3 length equals 14 residues.

The V call is TRBV7-2, the J call TRBJ1-2; D gene uncertain. CDR3 length: 14 residues. The germline gives CDR1 SGHTA, CDR2 FQGNSA. The V gene lost 3 bases and the J gene lost 4 bases, with 12 bases spanning the gap. In nucleotides, the CDR3 is TGTGCCAGCAGCTTGCTGACACTAGGCTATGGCTACACCTTC. Its translation is CASSLLTLGYGYTF.